The next 6 T cell receptor beta chains were all read from a single sample in a study of T cells after yellow fever vaccination. Each CDR3 protein gets one entry after TCRdb re-called the 5' RACE reads with MiXCR. Of approximately 550,000 distinct CDR3 sequences in the sample, about 19% were seen once. This specimen consisted of PBMCs, obtained 15 days after the yellow fever booster vaccination. The source is a young man who received the YFV17D yellow fever vaccine.

This clonotype was recorded at least ten times. The chain's CDR3 is CASSFKETQYF. CDR3 nucleotides: TGTGCCAGCAGCTTTAAAGAGACCCAGTACTTC. The chain is built from TRBV7-2 and TRBJ2-5, with unresolved D. Germline CDR1 SGHTA, CDR2 FQGNSA. This CDR3 contains 11 residues. V lost 3 bases and J lost 3, with 2 bases in between.

This clonotype showed up just a few times. The CDR3 is CASPDREEGDTQYF. CDR3 bases: TGTGCCAGCCCGGACAGGGAGGAAGGAGATACGCAGTATTTT. J is TRBJ2-3 and V is TRBV2, with 8 nucleotides matching TRBD1. Germline assignment: CDR1 SNHLY and CDR2 FYNNEI. This CDR3 comprises 14 residues. With 8 bases clipped from V and 5 bases from J, the junction kept 9 bases outside the gene matches.

This chain connects TRBV11-2 to TRBJ2-5; 7 nucleotides line up with TRBD2. Looked up from germline, CDR1 is SGHAT and CDR2 is FQNNGV. The CDR3 loop spans 13 amino acids. The V and J ends lost 5 bases and 7 bases, in that order; junction bases with no gene match: 7. CDR3 protein: CASSPSGMGTQYF. In DNA form, the CDR3 reads TGTGCCAGCAGCCCAAGCGGGATGGGGACCCAGTACTTC.

A word on this clonotype: It may be a read error: a sequence one base away is much more abundant. The chain uses TRBV7-2 and TRBJ2-5, with D perhaps matching TRBD1 or TRBD2 (5 bases each). Looked up from germline, CDR1 is SGHTA and CDR2 is FQGNSA. This CDR3 spans 12 amino acids. V was clipped by 2 bases and J by 7 bases, with 8 bases between them. CDR3 in DNA: TGTGCCAGCAGCTTAACGAGGGGGACCCAGTACTTC. This codes for CASSLTRGTQYF.

The genes are TRBV27 and TRBJ2-3; perhaps TRBD2 as D (5 bases). The V end lost 0 bases, the J end lost 3 bases, and 13 bases lay between the germline ends. Germline loops: CDR1 MNHEY, CDR2 SMNVEV (reference sequence). CDR3 length equals 16 residues. CDR3 protein: CASSLSTGIGTDTQYF. CDR3 DNA: TGTGCCAGCAGTTTATCGACCGGGATCGGTACAGATACGCAGTATTTT.

This clonotype was counted between two and nine times. The chain joins TRBV12-3 or TRBV12-4 to TRBJ2-5, with 9 bases that match TRBD2. The CDR3 length is 14 residues. V was pared by 6 bases and J by 4 bases, with 6 bases of the junction left unmatched. CDR3 DNA: TGTGCCAGCAGCGACGGACTAGCGTCAGAGACCCAGTACTTC. As protein: CASSDGLASETQYF.